Listed below are T cell receptor beta chains from one sample, sequenced in a study of T cell repertoires in ileal Crohn's disease. Libraries were prepared by immunoSEQ multiplex PCR; TCRdb keeps only in-frame clonotypes and omits some of them. The sample has over 950 clones; approximately 85% are singletons. The sequenced sample consisted of ileal tissue. The source of these receptors is an adult with Crohn's disease. The conserved cysteine and the conserved F or W are not part of the CDR3 here. A D gene is named only where the DNA matches it firmly.

v_call,d_call,j_call,cdr3_aa
TRBV5-6,TRBD1,TRBJ2-7,ASSYLLGQGADEQY
TRBV6-4,TRBD2,TRBJ2-3,ASSSGGDTDTQY
TRBV27,NA,TRBJ1-6,ASRSRVGSGSPLH
TRBV30,TRBD2,TRBJ2-1,AWSGLLAGGNEQF
TRBV10-1,NA,TRBJ1-3,ASRGGGFGNTIY
TRBV30,NA,TRBJ1-1,AWRVTGSEAF
TRBV20-1,NA,TRBJ2-5,SARPRETQY
TRBV2,NA,TRBJ2-2,ASTLMGQGNTGELF
TRBV7-2,NA,TRBJ1-1,ASSLSFEAF
TRBV6-1,NA,TRBJ1-1,ASAALYGTEAF
TRBV7-2,NA,TRBJ2-1,ASSLGQVLYNEQF
TRBV29-1,NA,TRBJ2-1,SVVRGAEANEQF
TRBV10-1,NA,TRBJ1-4,ASAPSMGFGEKLF
TRBV10-3,NA,TRBJ1-5,AISQTDRDQPQH
TRBV9,NA,TRBJ2-1,ASSVRRGAGYNEQF
TRBV19,TRBD1,TRBJ1-1,AVRTGRVSTEAF
TRBV2,NA,TRBJ1-4,ASSRTNNEKLF
TRBV9,NA,TRBJ2-3,ASSGTSTDTQY
TRBV5-1,TRBD1,TRBJ1-2,ASGDSYGYT
TRBV6-5,TRBD2,TRBJ2-7,ATQRGSGYEQY
TRBV5-1,NA,TRBJ1-1,ASSLTSEDSQAEAF
TRBV28,TRBD1,TRBJ1-5,ASRFTGGWDQPQH
TRBV5-1,NA,TRBJ2-6,ASSLGEEAGANVLT
TRBV19,NA,TRBJ1-5,ASRVDREQPQH
TRBV19,NA,TRBJ2-7,ASSIERGNEQY
TRBV30,NA,TRBJ1-2,AWSVNQGLGYT
TRBV7-7,NA,TRBJ1-4,ASSLRAQGGRSEKLF
TRBV6-1,NA,TRBJ1-1,ASSALTRGWAGDTEAF
TRBV11-2,TRBD2,TRBJ2-3,ASSLDTAGVDTQY
TRBV7-9,NA,TRBJ1-6,ASRPGQTSYNSPLH
TRBV11-1,NA,TRBJ2-5,ASSLGQGWTQY
TRBV30,NA,TRBJ1-1,AWRRTGTEAF
TRBV5-6,NA,TRBJ2-7,ASSFWGSALSYEQY
TRBV2,TRBD1,TRBJ2-7,ASAVMDRDAEQY
TRBV6-1,NA,TRBJ1-6,ASNYSNREKARLH
TRBV28,NA,TRBJ1-2,ASSLGSGIGGYT
TRBV6-5,NA,TRBJ1-6,ASSYGSSEGNSPLH
TRBV6-1,NA,TRBJ2-7,ASSEGDTPYEQY
TRBV28,TRBD1,TRBJ1-2,ASSFLRQGGPT
TRBV5-6,NA,TRBJ2-5,ASSLAVGRGETQY
TRBV18,TRBD1,TRBJ1-2,ASSHWTGTDTLNGYT
TRBV7-9,NA,TRBJ2-7,ASSSIASGAVFYEQY
TRBV4-1,TRBD2,TRBJ2-1,ASSQSGTSRNEQF
TRBV4-3,NA,TRBJ1-5,ASSQDPTVQEAQH
TRBV28,TRBD1,TRBJ1-2,ASSFLRQGRDGYT